The 31 T cell receptor beta chains below were found in one sample sequenced in a study of CD8 T cells in ankylosing spondylitis. TCRdb reprocessed the 5' RACE reads via MiXCR and lists one record per CDR3 protein. The sample contains around 210,000 distinct CDR3 sequences, less than 9.5% of which appear only once. Sequenced sample: blood, either unsorted or a sorted T cell fraction (not recorded which). The receptors shown here come from a female donor with ankylosing spondylitis or in good health (not recorded which).

This clonotype was counted only a few times. The chain is built from TRBV18 and TRBJ2-7; TRBD1 agrees at 9 bases. CDR3 length: 16 amino acids. Losses at the gene ends were 3 bases for V and 4 bases for J; bases not matched to a gene: 10. Germline CDR1 and CDR2: KGHSH and LQKENI. CDR3: CASSPSRDRVGYEQYF. The CDR3 DNA sequence: TGTGCCAGCTCACCGAGCCGGGACAGGGTAGGTTACGAGCAGTACTTC.

The J gene is TRBJ2-5, the V gene TRBV30, with 7 bases aligning to TRBD1. The CDR3 is made up of 17 amino acids. Trimming took 0 bases from V and 3 from J; bases not matched to a gene: 13. CDR1 GTSNPN and CDR2 SVGIG come from the germline V gene (reference sequence). The CDR3 here is CAWSVLLGRGKEETQYF. The CDR3 DNA is TGTGCCTGGAGTGTACTCCTGGGCAGGGGGAAAGAAGAGACCCAGTACTTC.

This clonotype was detected ten times or more. This chain links TRBV3-1 with TRBJ1-2, with 7 bases matching TRBD1. Germline loops: CDR1 LGHDT, CDR2 YNNKEL (reference sequence). The CDR3 consists of 14 residues. The V segment lost 4 bases and the J segment 6 bases; nucleotides outside the gene matches: 8. The CDR3 nucleotides read TGTGCCAGCAGCCTCGCAGGGGGGAGACATGGCTACACCTTC. Protein sequence: CASSLAGGRHGYTF.

This clonotype came up a few times. This rearrangement joins TRBV29-1 to TRBJ2-5; D is ambiguous. The CDR3 sequence is 14 residues long. With 4 bases removed from V and 2 bases from J, the gap between germline ends came to 14 bases. Germline V gene sequence: CDR1 SQVTM, CDR2 ANQGSEA. CDR3 sequence reads: CSVGMVLFQETQYF. DNA for the CDR3: TGCAGCGTTGGGATGGTACTTTTTCAAGAGACCCAGTACTTC.

This clonotype was detected ten times or more. The J gene is TRBJ1-2, the V gene TRBV14; D is unresolved. V lost 1 base to trimming and J lost 6 bases, with 12 bases between them. This CDR3 contains 14 residues. Per germline, CDR1 SGHDN and CDR2 FVKESK. CDR3 bases: TGTGCCAGCAGCCAAGTTGCGGGTCGGGATGGCTACACCTTC. Its translation is CASSQVAGRDGYTF.

This clonotype was observed many times. This rearrangement joins TRBV6-2 or TRBV6-3 to TRBJ2-1; 7 bases match TRBD2. V shed 6 bases and J 0 bases; nucleotides not matched to a gene: 5. Germline V gene data show CDR1 as MNHEY and CDR2 as SVGEGT. CDR3 size: 15 residues. CDR3 nucleotides: TGTGCCAGCAGACGCTCTAGCGGCTCCTACAATGAGCAGTTCTTC. Its translation: CASRRSSGSYNEQFF.

The rearrangement links TRBV9 to TRBJ2-5; 7 positions agree with TRBD1. The CDR3 covers 15 residues. V lost 6 bases to trimming and J lost 5 bases; unmatched junction nucleotides: 13. The germline gives CDR1 SGDLS, CDR2 YYNGEE. CDR3 bases: TGTGCCAGCACCGTCTTGGGACAGCCCTCGGAGACCCAGTACTTC. Its translation is CASTVLGQPSETQYF.

This clonotype appeared many times. V usage is TRBV5-1 and J usage is TRBJ2-1; TRBD1 aligns across 9 bases. V lost 1 base and J lost 6; bases outside the gene matches: 5. CDR1 SGHRS and CDR2 YFSETQ come from the germline V gene. The CDR3 length is 15 residues. As DNA, the CDR3 is TGCGCCAGCAGCTTGCCGGGACAGGGTCGCAATGAGCAGTTCTTC. Translated: CASSLPGQGRNEQFF.

This clonotype was counted at least ten times. V and J are TRBV7-6 and TRBJ2-1; 7 nucleotides match TRBD2. The CDR3 runs 17 residues. Germline V CDR1 and CDR2: SGHVS, FNYEAQ. With 2 bases clipped from V and 0 bases from J, the junction kept 7 bases outside the gene matches. The CDR3 reads CASSLMASGSSYNEQFF. The CDR3 nucleotides read TGTGCCAGCAGCTTAATGGCTAGCGGTAGCTCCTACAATGAGCAGTTCTTC. Full variable domain (rest looked up from reference TRBV7-6 and TRBJ2-1): GAGVSQSPRYKVTKRGQDVALRCDPISGHVSLYWYRQALGQGPEFLTYFNYEAQQDKSGLPNDRFSAERPEGSISTLTIQRTEQRDSAMYRCASSLMASGSSYNEQFFGPGTRLTVL.

This clonotype was counted ten times or more. The chain is built from TRBV6-5 and TRBJ1-6, with 7 bases identical to TRBD1. V lost 1 base, J lost 5 bases, and 8 bases stayed unmatched. The CDR3 has 17 residues. CDR1 and CDR2 from the germline V gene are MNHEY and SVGAGI. The DNA of the CDR3 is TGTGCCAGCAGTTACTTCTACCGGGACAGCAATAATTCACCCCTCCACTTT. It encodes CASSYFYRDSNNSPLHF.

This clonotype was seen many times. The rearrangement uses TRBV6-1 and TRBJ2-1; 10 bases are shared with TRBD1. Germline assignment: CDR1 MNHNS and CDR2 SASEGT. The CDR3 totals 15 residues. Unmatched junction bases numbered 6, after V lost 4 bases and J lost 6 bases. The CDR3 DNA reads as TGTGCCAGCAGTGCCGACAGGGGGCTGGGCAATGAGCAGTTCTTC. Its protein is CASSADRGLGNEQFF.

In its sample, this clonotype was seen many times. The rearrangement links TRBV6-2 or TRBV6-3 to TRBJ1-4; TRBD1 agrees at 7 bases. Germline loops: CDR1 MNHEY, CDR2 SVGEGT. This CDR3 is 15 amino acids long. V was pared by 0 bases and J by 5 bases, with 3 bases of the junction left unmatched. CDR3 sequence (DNA): TGTGCCAGCAGTTACTCCGGGACAGCAAATGAAAAACTGTTTTTT. It codes for CASSYSGTANEKLFF.

In its sample, this clonotype was seen many times. For the CDR3, the DNA is TGCAGTGCAAGGGAGAGGGCCAAAAACATTCAGTACTTC. The encoded protein is CSARERAKNIQYF. This chain uses TRBV20-1 with TRBJ2-4; tentative D call: TRBD2 (5 bases). Between the trimmed V and J ends, which lost 6 bases and 1 base, there was a span of 10 bases. Germline V gives CDR1 DFQATT, CDR2 SNEGSKA (reference sequence). CDR3 length equals 13 residues.

This clonotype showed up many times. This chain joins TRBV5-1 and TRBJ2-5; 8 bases fit TRBD1. The CDR3 sequence is 14 residues long. In germline, CDR1 is SGHRS, CDR2 YFSETQ. V was pared by 5 bases and J by 6 bases, with 9 bases of the junction left unmatched. CDR3 protein: CASRTTGASKTQYF. The CDR3 coding sequence is TGCGCCAGCAGGACGACAGGGGCTTCGAAGACCCAGTACTTC. Full variable domain (rest looked up from reference TRBV5-1 and TRBJ2-5): KAGVTQTPRYLIKTRGQQVTLSCSPISGHRSVSWYQQTPGQGLQFLFEYFSETQRNKGNFPGRFSGRQFSNSRSEMNVSTLELGDSALYLCASRTTGASKTQYFGPGTRLLVL.

This clonotype was seen a handful of times. Germline and junction disagree at one end, which may indicate a read error. The V gene is TRBV20-1, the J gene TRBJ2-7; 10 nucleotides agree with TRBD2. Germline V CDR1 and CDR2: DFQATT, SNEGSKA (reference sequence). The CDR3 extends over 17 amino acids. CDR3 nucleotides: TGCTGTGCTAGAGACCCCGGACTAGCGGATATCTCCTACGAGCAGTACTTC. It encodes CCARDPGLADISYEQYF.

This clonotype was seen a few times. The V gene is TRBV12-3 or TRBV12-4, the J gene TRBJ2-7; D is possibly TRBD1 (5 bases). Deletions cut 5 bases from V and 5 bases from J, with 16 bases between. The CDR3 is made up of 14 amino acids. The CDR3: CASSLSPGINEQYF. The CDR3 coding sequence is TGTGCCAGCAGTCTATCGCCAGGGATCAACGAGCAGTACTTC.

This clonotype appeared many times. The V gene is TRBV4-3, the J gene TRBJ2-1; tentative D call: TRBD2 (5 bases). Germline-derived CDR1 and CDR2 are LGHNA and YSLEER. V was pared by 2 bases and J by 0 bases, with 20 bases between. CDR3 length: 19 residues. CDR3 DNA sequence: TGCGCCAGCAGCCAAAGAACCCTCGACTACACTAGCTCCTACAATGAGCAGTTCTTC. This codes for CASSQRTLDYTSSYNEQFF.

There are many counts of this clonotype. The CDR3 DNA is TGTGCCAGCAGCAAAAAGGGGCACCAAGGCTACAATGAGCAGTTCTTC. Translated: CASSKKGHQGYNEQFF. The J gene is TRBJ2-1, the V gene TRBV6-2 or TRBV6-3; tentatively, D is TRBD1 (5 bases). Germline CDR1 and CDR2: MNHEY and SVGEGT. This CDR3 has 16 amino acids. V lost 6 bases, J lost 3 bases, and 18 bases lay in between.

This clonotype showed up many times. This sequence joins TRBV19 and TRBJ1-5; tentative D call: TRBD1 (5 bases). CDR3 size: 13 residues. In germline, CDR1 is LNHDA, CDR2 SQIVND (reference sequence). Trimming pared 10 bases from V and 6 bases from J, leaving 16 bases between. The CDR3: CATSRGGVQPQHF. The CDR3 DNA is TGTGCCACGTCTCGGGGCGGCGTTCAGCCCCAGCATTTT.

This clonotype was detected many times. This rearrangement joins TRBV20-1 to TRBJ2-5, with D possibly being TRBD2 (6 bases). Germline V CDR1 and CDR2: DFQATT, SNEGSKA (reference sequence). There are 15 residues in the CDR3. The germline V and J ends were trimmed by 5 bases and 5 bases, with 21 bases remaining between them. The CDR3 here is CSASLEGRGRETQYF. CDR3 DNA: TGCAGTGCTTCCCTCGAGGGGAGAGGGAGGGAGACCCAGTACTTC.

Many counts were recorded for this clonotype. The chain uses TRBV29-1 and TRBJ1-1, with TRBD1 matching 8 bases. This CDR3 has 17 amino acids. Per the germline V gene, CDR1 is SQVTM and CDR2 is ANQGSEA. The V segment lost 6 bases and the J segment 0 bases; nucleotides outside the gene matches: 15. As DNA, the CDR3 is TGCAGCGTGACCATCCGACAGGGGTTCGTGGTGAACACTGAAGCTTTCTTT. It translates to CSVTIRQGFVVNTEAFF.

This clonotype has just a few counts. This chain connects TRBV7-2 to TRBJ2-7; a possible D gene is TRBD2 (7 bases). V lost 2 bases and J lost 1, with 12 bases in between. Per germline, CDR1 SGHTA and CDR2 FQGNSA. There are 15 residues in the CDR3. In nucleotides, the CDR3 is TGTGCCAGCAGCTTAAGCGGGACATCGTCCTACGAGCAGTACTTC. Its protein product is CASSLSGTSSYEQYF.

This clonotype was detected many times. V is TRBV12-3 or TRBV12-4 and J is TRBJ2-1; 7 nucleotides match TRBD1. The V segment lost 6 bases and the J segment 10 bases; nucleotides outside the gene matches: 12. This CDR3 contains 14 residues. This CDR3 reads CASSQPEGAGEQFF. As DNA, the CDR3 is TGTGCCAGCAGCCAGCCCGAGGGGGCCGGGGAGCAGTTCTTC.

This clonotype occurred a few times. The rearrangement links TRBV15 to TRBJ2-1; 9 bases fit TRBD1. The CDR3 is made up of 14 amino acids. The J segment lost 4 bases and the V segment lost 5 bases, leaving 3 bases of the junction unmatched. CDR1 and CDR2 from the germline V gene are LNHNV and YYDKDF (reference sequence). Written as DNA, the CDR3 is TGTGCCACCAGCCGGGACAGGGAATACAATGAGCAGTTCTTC. Translating gives CATSRDREYNEQFF.

At least ten counts were recorded for this clonotype. The chain combines TRBV6-1 with TRBJ2-3; D possibly uses TRBD1 or TRBD2 (7 bases each). Trimming cost V 8 bases and J 6 bases, with 24 bases left between them. Germline V gene data show CDR1 as MNHNS and CDR2 as SASEGT. This CDR3 region has 16 residues. Written as DNA, the CDR3 is TGTGCCAGCGGGCGACAGGGAGGGACCTCATCGGATACGCAGTATTTT. The encoded protein is CASGRQGGTSSDTQYF.

The table lists this clonotype with many counts. CDR3 sequence: CAWSFQTSGDSPLHF. CDR3 DNA sequence: TGTGCCTGGAGTTTCCAGACTTCAGGGGACTCACCCCTCCACTTT. The chain carries TRBV30 and TRBJ1-6, with a possible D match to TRBD1 (6 bases). Trimming cost V 2 bases and J 10 bases, with 18 bases left between them. The CDR3 length is 15 residues. The germline gives CDR1 GTSNPN, CDR2 SVGIG (reference sequence).

Notes on this clonotype: This may arise from a read error, as a much more abundant clone is one base away. CDR3 in DNA: TGTGCCGTCAGTGAGTTGAGGAATGAGCAGTTCTTC. Translating it yields CAVSELRNEQFF. The chain joins TRBV10-3 to TRBJ2-1, with D unclear. Germline CDR1 and CDR2: ENHRY and SYGVKD. The CDR3 has 12 amino acids.

This chain uses TRBV7-6 with TRBJ2-7; possibly TRBD1 for D (5 bases). Germline V gene data show CDR1 as SGHVS and CDR2 as FNYEAQ. V shed 1 base and J shed 5 bases, with 12 bases lying between them. The CDR3 totals 14 residues. CDR3 region: CASSLDQGDNEQYF. In nucleotides, the CDR3 is TGTGCCAGCAGCTTAGACCAGGGTGACAACGAGCAGTACTTC.

Ten or more counts support this clonotype. The chain employs TRBV7-2 and TRBJ1-4; D is possibly TRBD1 (5 bases). Trimming pared 0 bases from V and 7 bases from J, leaving 15 bases between. There are 16 residues in the CDR3. CDR1 is SGHTA, CDR2 FQGNSA, per germline. CDR3 loop: CASSLAAGPGSEKLFF. The CDR3 bases are TGTGCCAGCAGCTTAGCGGCAGGGCCAGGCTCTGAAAAACTGTTTTTT.

With regard to this clonotype: One end of the junction is discordant with germline, which a read error may explain. The gene calls are TRBV20-1 and TRBJ2-5; TRBD2 matches at 7 bases. Germline V gene sequence: CDR1 DFQATT, CDR2 SNEGSKA (reference sequence). This CDR3 has 18 residues. The CDR3 DNA reads as TGCAGTGCTAGAGATATTGGCCCTAGCGGCAGACTGCAAGAGTCCCAGTACTTC. This gives the protein CSARDIGPSGRLQESQYF.

This clonotype came up many times. The rearrangement links TRBV7-8 to TRBJ2-3; 8 nucleotides align to TRBD2. The CDR3 loop spans 15 amino acids. Per the germline V gene, CDR1 is SGHVS and CDR2 is FQNEAQ. V was pared by 5 bases and J by 3 bases, with 7 bases of the junction left unmatched. The CDR3 DNA sequence: TGTGCCAGCAGCCGAGTAAGCGGGGGAACAGATACGCAGTATTTT. Translating gives CASSRVSGGTDTQYF. The full variable domain, its missing parts supplied by reference TRBV7-8 and TRBJ2-3, is GAGVSQSPRYKVAKRGQDVALRCDPISGHVSLFWYQQALGQGPEFLTYFQNEAQLDKSGLPSDRFFAERPEGSVSTLKIQRTQQEDSAVYLCASSRVSGGTDTQYFGPGTRLTVL.